Listed below are T cell receptor beta chains from one sample, sequenced in a study of T cell responses to AZD1222 COVID-19 vaccine. Profiled with immunoSEQ multiplex PCR; TCRdb holds only in-frame clones, not every one. The sample has roughly 200,000 clones, approximately 92% seen once; the top ten hold 1%. Sequenced here: peripheral blood, sampled 28 days after the second dose of the MenACWY control vaccine. Receptors were obtained from an adult who received the MenACWY meningococcal vaccine as a control. Each CDR3 is given with its conserved first and last residue. D genes are given only for firm matches. Size is omitted from some rows. Given values are once, few, many or a class for expanded clones.

size,V,J,D,DNA,CDR3
-,TRBV27,TRBJ1-4,-,TGTGCCAGCAGTTCGGACGGCACCTTTAATGAAAAACTGTTTTTT,CASSSDGTFNEKLFF
-,TRBV9,TRBJ2-1,-,TGTGCCAGCAGCGTAGTCCGCGGGTACAGCTCCTACAATGAGCAGTTCTTC,CASSVVRGYSSYNEQFF
-,TRBV5-1,TRBJ2-7,TRBD1,TGCGCCAGCAGCTCCGACTACAGGGGTACCATCTACGAGCAGTACTTC,CASSSDYRGTIYEQYF
few,TRBV27,TRBJ1-1,-,TGTGCCAGCAGTTTCGCACATAACACTGAAGCTTTCTTT,CASSFAHNTEAFF
-,TRBV2,TRBJ2-7,TRBD2,TGTGCCAGCAGTGAAGGACTAGCCGTCCACGAGCAGTACTTC,CASSEGLAVHEQYF
-,TRBV30,TRBJ1-4,-,TGTGCCTGCTGGGGCCAGGGCCTTGAAAAACTGTTTTTT,CACWGQGLEKLFF
-,TRBV11-3,TRBJ1-1,-,TGTGCCAGCAGCCAGACACAGAACACTGAAGCTTTCTTT,CASSQTQNTEAFF
-,TRBV30,TRBJ1-1,TRBD1,TGTGCCTGGAGTGTTCACAGGGGGAACACTGAAGCTTTCTTT,CAWSVHRGNTEAFF
-,TRBV4-2,TRBJ1-6,-,TGTGCCAGCAGCCAAGTAGCCGGGGGCCGCTTGAATTCACCCCTCCACTTT,CASSQVAGGRLNSPLHF
-,TRBV4-1,TRBJ1-1,-,TGCGCCAGCAGCCCCAGCGGACAGCCCATGAACACTGAAGCTTTCTTT,CASSPSGQPMNTEAFF
-,TRBV19,TRBJ1-1,TRBD1,TGTGCCAGTAGTATGCAGGACAGGGAAGCTTTCTTT,CASSMQDREAFF
-,TRBV10-3,TRBJ1-2,TRBD1,TGTGCCATCAGTGATAGTGGGACAGGGGGCGTTCATGGCTACACCTTC,CAISDSGTGGVHGYTF
once,TRBV19,TRBJ2-7,-,TGTGCCAGTAGTATTCTGGCGGAGAGCTCCTACGAGCAGTACTTC,CASSILAESSYEQYF
-,TRBV20-1,TRBJ2-1,-,TGCAGTGCTATGAACAATGAGCAGTTCTTC,CSAMNNEQFF
-,TRBV7-7,TRBJ2-2,-,TGTGCCAGCAGCAAGGACAGGAACACCGGGGAGCTGTTTTTT,CASSKDRNTGELFF
-,TRBV5-4,TRBJ2-7,-,TGTGCCAGCAGCCCGAGGGACGTCTCCTACGAGCAGTACTTC,CASSPRDVSYEQYF
-,TRBV2,TRBJ1-1,-,TGTGCCAGCAGTGAAAGCGTCATGAACACTGAAGCTTTCTTT,CASSESVMNTEAFF
once,TRBV30,TRBJ1-2,-,TGTGCCTGGAGTGTACATATCGACAGCGGCTACACCTTC,CAWSVHIDSGYTF
-,TRBV7-8,TRBJ2-1,TRBD2,TGTGCCAGCAGCTTAGGTCTAGCGGGGGGGCCCGATGAGCAGTTCTTC,CASSLGLAGGPDEQFF
once,TRBV28,TRBJ2-7,-,TGTGCCAGCAGTTTGGGGGACCATCCTATCTACGAGCAGTACTTC,CASSLGDHPIYEQYF
-,TRBV5-5,TRBJ2-3,-,TGTGCCAGCACCATACGAAACGGGGGCCGGGATACGCAGTATTTT,CASTIRNGGRDTQYF
-,TRBV5-1,TRBJ1-5,-,TGCGCCAGCAGCTTGGGTTTAGCGGGAAACCAGCCCCAGCATTTT,CASSLGLAGNQPQHF